The clone carrying this T cell receptor (beta chain) occurred many times. The data were taken from a study of T cells in Graves' hyperthyroidism and ophthalmopathy. Template material for amplifying TCR beta CDR3 regions consisted of RNA transcripts. TCR CDR3 regions were first amplified by RT-PCR with HTBI primers. TCRdb redid the calling of the multiplex PCR reads with MiXCR, one entry per CDR3 protein. In the table there are approximately 410,000 distinct CDR3 sequences, roughly 14% of which are singletons. Germline lookup yields CDR1 MNHEY and CDR2 SMNVEV (reference sequence). The length of the CDR3 is 15 residues. V shed 7 bases and J 5 bases; nucleotides not matched to a gene: 10.

The chain links TRBV27 to TRBJ1-1; the match to TRBD1 covers 10 bases. The TCR was taken from a man in his late teens or twenties with Graves' ophthalmopathy. The sequencing input was blood. The CDR3: CASNGAGTGETEAFF. As DNA, the CDR3 is TGTGCCAGCAATGGGGCAGGGACAGGGGAGACTGAAGCTTTCTTT.